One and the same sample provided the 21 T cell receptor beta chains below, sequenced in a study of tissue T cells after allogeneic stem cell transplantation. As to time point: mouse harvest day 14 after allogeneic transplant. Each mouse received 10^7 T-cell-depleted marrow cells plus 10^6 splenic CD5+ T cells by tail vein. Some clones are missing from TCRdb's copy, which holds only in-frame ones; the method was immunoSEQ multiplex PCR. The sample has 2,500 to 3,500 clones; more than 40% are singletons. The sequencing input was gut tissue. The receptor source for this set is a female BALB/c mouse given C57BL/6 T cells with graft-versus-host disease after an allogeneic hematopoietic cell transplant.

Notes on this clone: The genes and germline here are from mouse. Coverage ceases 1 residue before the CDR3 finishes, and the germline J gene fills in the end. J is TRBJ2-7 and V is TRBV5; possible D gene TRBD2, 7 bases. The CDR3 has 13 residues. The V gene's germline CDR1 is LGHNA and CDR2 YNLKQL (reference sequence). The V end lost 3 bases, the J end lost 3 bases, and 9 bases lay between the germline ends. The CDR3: CASSHGGRYEQYF. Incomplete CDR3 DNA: TGTGCCAGCAGCCATGGGGGGCGCTATGAACAGTAC.

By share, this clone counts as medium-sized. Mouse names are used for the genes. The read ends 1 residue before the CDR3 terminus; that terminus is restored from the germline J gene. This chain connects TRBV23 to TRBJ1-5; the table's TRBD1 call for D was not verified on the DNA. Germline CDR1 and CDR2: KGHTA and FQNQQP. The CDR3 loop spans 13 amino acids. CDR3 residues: CSSRDRGNQAPLF. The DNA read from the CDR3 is TGCTCCAGCCGGGACAGGGGGAACCAGGCTCCGCTT.

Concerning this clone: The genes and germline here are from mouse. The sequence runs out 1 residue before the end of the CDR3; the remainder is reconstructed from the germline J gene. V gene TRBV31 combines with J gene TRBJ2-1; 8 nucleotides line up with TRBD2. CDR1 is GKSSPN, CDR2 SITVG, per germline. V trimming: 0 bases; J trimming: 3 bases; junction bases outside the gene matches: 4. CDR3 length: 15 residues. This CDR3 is CAWSLAGGIYAEQFF. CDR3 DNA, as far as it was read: TGTGCCTGGAGTCTAGCTGGGGGGATCTATGCTGAGCAGTTC.

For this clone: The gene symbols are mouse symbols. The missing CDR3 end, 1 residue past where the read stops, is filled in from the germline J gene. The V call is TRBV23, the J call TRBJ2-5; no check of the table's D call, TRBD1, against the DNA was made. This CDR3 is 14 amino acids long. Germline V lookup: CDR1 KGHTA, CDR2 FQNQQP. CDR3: CSSSSTINQDTQYF. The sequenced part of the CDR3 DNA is TGCTCCAGCAGTTCCACAATTAACCAAGACACCCAGTAC.

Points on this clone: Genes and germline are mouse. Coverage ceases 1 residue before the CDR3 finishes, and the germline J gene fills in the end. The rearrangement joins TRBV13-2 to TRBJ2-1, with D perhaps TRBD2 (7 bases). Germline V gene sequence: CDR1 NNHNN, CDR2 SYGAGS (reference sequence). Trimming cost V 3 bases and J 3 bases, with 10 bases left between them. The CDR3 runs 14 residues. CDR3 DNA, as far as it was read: TGTGCCAGCGGTGCTGGGGGCCTCTATGCTGAGCAGTTC. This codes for CASGAGGLYAEQF. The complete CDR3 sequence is CASGAGGLYAEQFF.

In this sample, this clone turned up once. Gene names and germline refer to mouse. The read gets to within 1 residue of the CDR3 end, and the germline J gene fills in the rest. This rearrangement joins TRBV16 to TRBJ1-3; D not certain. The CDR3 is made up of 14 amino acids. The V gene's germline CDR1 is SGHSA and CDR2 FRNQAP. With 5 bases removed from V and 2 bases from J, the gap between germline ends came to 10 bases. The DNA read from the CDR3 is TGTGCAAGCAGCCCCCCGGGGACTGGAAATACGCTCTAT. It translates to CASSPPGTGNTLY. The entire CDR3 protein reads CASSPPGTGNTLYF. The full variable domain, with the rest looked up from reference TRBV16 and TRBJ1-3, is NAGVIQTPRHKVTGKGQEATLWCEPISGHSAVFWYRQTIVQGLEFLTYFRNQAPIDDSGMPKERFSAQMPNQSHSTLKIQSTQPQDSAVYLCASSPPGTGNTLYFGEGSRLIVV.

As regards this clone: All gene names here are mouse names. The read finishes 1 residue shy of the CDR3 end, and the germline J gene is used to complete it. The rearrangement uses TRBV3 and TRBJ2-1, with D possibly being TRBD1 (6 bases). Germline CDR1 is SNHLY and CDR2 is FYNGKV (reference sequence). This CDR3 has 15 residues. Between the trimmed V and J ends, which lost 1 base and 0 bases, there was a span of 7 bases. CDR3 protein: CASSLDRVNYAEQFF. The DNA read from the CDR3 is TGTGCCAGCAGCTTAGACAGGGTTAACTATGCTGAGCAGTTC.

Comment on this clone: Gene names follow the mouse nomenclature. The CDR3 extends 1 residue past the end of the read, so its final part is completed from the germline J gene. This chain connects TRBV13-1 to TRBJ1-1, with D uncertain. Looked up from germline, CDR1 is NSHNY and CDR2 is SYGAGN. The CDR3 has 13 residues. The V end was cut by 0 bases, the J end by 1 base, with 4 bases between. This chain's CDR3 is CASSDGKNTEVFF. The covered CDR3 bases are TGTGCCAGCAGTGATGGCAAAAACACAGAAGTCTTC.

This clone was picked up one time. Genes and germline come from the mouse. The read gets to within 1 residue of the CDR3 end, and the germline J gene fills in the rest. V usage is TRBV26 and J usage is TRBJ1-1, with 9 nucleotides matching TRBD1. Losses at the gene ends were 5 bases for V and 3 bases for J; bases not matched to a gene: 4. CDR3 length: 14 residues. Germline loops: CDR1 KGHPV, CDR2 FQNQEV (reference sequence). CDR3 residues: CASSAQGADTEVFF. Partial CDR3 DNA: TGTGCCAGCAGTGCACAGGGGGCGGACACAGAAGTCTTC.

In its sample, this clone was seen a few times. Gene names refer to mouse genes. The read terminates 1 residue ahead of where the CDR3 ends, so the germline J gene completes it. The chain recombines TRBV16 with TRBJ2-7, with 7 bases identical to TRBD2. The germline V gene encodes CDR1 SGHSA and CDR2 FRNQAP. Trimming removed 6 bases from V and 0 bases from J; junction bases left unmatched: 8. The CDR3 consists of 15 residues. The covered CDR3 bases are TGTGCAAGCAGTTCTCGACTGGGAAGCTCCTATGAACAGTAC. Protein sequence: CASSSRLGSSYEQY. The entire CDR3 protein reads CASSSRLGSSYEQYF. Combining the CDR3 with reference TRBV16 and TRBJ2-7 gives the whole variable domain NAGVIQTPRHKVTGKGQEATLWCEPISGHSAVFWYRQTIVQGLEFLTYFRNQAPIDDSGMPKERFSAQMPNQSHSTLKIQSTQPQDSAVYLCASSSRLGSSYEQYFGPGTRLTVL.

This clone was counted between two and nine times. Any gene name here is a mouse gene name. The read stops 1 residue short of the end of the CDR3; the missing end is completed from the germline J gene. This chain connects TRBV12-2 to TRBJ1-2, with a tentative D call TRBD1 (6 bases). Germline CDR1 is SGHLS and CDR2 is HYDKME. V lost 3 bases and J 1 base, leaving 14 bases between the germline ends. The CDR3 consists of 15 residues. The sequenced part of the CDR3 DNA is TGTGCCAGCTCTTCCTACAGGGAGGTAAACTCCGACTACACC. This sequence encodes CASSSYREVNSDYT. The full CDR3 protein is CASSSYREVNSDYTF. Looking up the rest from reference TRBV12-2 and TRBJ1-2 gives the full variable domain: NSGVVQSPRYIIKGKGERSILKCIPISGHLSVAWYQQTQGQELKFFIQHYDKMERDKGNLPSRFSVQQFDDYHSEMNMSALELEDSAVYFCASSSYREVNSDYTFGSGTRLLVI.

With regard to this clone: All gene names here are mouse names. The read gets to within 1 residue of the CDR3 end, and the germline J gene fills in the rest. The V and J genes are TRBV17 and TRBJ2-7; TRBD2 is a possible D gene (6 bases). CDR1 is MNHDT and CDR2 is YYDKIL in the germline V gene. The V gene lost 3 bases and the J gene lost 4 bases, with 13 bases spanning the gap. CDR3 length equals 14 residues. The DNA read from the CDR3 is TGTGCTAGCAGTAGTTGGGGGAAGGGGTATGAACAGTAC. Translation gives CASSSWGKGYEQY. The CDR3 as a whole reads CASSSWGKGYEQYF.

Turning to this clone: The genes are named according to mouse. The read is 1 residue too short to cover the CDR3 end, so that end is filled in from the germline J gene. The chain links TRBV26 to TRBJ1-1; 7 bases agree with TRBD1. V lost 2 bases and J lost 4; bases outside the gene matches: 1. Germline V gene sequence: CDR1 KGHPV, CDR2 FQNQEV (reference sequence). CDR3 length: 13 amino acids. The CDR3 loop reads CASSLTGATEVFF. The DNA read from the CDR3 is TGTGCCAGCAGTCTGACAGGGGCCACAGAAGTCTTC.

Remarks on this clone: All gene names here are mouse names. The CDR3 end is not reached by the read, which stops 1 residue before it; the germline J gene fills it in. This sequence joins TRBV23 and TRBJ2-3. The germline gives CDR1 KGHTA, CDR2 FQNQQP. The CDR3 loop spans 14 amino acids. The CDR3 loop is CSSSQGWSAETLYF. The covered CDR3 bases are TGCTCCAGCAGTCAGGGCTGGAGTGCAGAAACGCTGTAT.

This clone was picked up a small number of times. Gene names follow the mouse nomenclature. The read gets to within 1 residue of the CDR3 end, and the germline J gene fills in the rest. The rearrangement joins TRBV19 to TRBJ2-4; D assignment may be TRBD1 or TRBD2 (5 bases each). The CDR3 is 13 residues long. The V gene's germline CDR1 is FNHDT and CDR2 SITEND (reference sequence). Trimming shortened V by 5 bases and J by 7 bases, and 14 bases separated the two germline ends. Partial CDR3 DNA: TGTGCCAGCAGCCCGGGGCTGAGGGACACCTTGTAC. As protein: CASSPGLRDTLY. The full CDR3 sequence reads CASSPGLRDTLYF.

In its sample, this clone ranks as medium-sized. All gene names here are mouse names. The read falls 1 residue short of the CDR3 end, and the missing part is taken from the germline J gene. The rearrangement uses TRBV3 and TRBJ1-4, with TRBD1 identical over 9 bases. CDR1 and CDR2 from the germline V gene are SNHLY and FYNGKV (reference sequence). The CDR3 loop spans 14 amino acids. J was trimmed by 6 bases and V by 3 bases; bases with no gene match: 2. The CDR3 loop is CASSFGQGHERLFF. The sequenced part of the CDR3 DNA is TGTGCCAGCAGCTTTGGACAGGGGCACGAAAGATTATTT.

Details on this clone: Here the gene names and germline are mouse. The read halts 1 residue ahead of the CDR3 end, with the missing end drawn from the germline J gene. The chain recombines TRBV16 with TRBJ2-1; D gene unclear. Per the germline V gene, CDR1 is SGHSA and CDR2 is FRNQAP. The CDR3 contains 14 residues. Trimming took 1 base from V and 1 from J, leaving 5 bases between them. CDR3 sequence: CASSLAGNYAEQFF. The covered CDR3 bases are TGTGCAAGCAGCTTAGCGGGGAACTATGCTGAGCAGTTC.

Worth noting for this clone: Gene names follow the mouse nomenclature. CDR3 DNA (partial): TGTGCCAGACAGGGGGCAGACACCCAGTAC. Residues: CARQGADTQY. The whole CDR3 sequence is CARQGADTQYF. The chain is built from TRBV19 and TRBJ2-5; 9 bases are shared with TRBD1. The CDR3 is cut off 1 residue early in the read; its end comes from the germline J gene. The CDR3 loop spans 11 amino acids. V shed 8 bases and J 5 bases; nucleotides not matched to a gene: 0. Germline CDR1 is FNHDT and CDR2 is SITEND (reference sequence).

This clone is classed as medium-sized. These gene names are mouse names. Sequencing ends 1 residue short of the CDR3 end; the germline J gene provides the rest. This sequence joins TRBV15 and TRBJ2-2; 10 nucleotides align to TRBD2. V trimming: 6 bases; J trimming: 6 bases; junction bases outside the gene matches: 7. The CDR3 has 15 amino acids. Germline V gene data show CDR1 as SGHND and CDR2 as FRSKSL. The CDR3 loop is CASSLGLGVPGQLYF. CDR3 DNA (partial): TGTGCCAGCAGCCTCGGACTGGGGGTTCCCGGGCAGCTCTAC.

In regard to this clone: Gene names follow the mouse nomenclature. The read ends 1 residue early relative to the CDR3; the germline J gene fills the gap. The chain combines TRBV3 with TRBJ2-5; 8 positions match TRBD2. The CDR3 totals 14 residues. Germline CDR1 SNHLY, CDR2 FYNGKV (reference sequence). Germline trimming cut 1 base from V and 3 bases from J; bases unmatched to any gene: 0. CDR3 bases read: TGTGCCAGCAGCTTAGTGGGGGGGCAAGACACCCAGTAC. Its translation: CASSLVGGQDTQY. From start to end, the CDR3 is CASSLVGGQDTQYF.

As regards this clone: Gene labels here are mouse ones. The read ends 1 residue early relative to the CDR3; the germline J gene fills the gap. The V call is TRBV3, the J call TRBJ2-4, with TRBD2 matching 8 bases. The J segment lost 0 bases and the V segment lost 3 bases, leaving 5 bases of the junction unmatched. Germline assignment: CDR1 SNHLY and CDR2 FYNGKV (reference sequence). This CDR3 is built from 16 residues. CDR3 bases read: TGTGCCAGCAGCTTCTCTGGGGGGACCAGTCAAAACACCTTGTAC. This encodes CASSFSGGTSQNTLY. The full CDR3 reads CASSFSGGTSQNTLYF.